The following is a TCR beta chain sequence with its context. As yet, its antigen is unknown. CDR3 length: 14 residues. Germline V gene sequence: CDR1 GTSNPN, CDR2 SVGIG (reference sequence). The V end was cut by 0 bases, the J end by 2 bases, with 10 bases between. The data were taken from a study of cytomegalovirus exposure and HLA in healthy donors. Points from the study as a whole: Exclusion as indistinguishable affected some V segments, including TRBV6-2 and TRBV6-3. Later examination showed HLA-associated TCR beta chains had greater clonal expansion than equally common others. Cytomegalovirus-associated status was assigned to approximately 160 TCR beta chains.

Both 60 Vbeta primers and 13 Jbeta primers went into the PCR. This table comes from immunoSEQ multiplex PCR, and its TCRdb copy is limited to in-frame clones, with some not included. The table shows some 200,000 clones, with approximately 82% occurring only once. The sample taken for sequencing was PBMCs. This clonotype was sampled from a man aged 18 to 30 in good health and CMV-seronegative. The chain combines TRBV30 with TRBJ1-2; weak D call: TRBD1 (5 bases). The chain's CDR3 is CAWSVGRGNYGYTF. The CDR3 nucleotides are TGTGCCTGGAGTGTAGGACGGGGGAACTATGGCTACACCTTC.